Below are 21 T cell receptor beta chains sequenced from a single sample in a study of T cells in Graves' hyperthyroidism and ophthalmopathy. Using RNA transcripts as the source, TCR beta CDR3 regions were amplified. The primer set for the first-round RT-PCR of the TCR CDR3 was HTBI. TCRdb re-derived calls from the multiplex PCR reads in MiXCR, one entry per CDR3 protein. The table shows under 350,000 distinct CDR3 sequences, with about 20% occurring only once. Sequencing was done on a sample of blood. These receptors were obtained from a woman in her forties or fifties with Graves' hyperthyroidism.

This clonotype was seen at least ten times. The chain joins TRBV20-1 to TRBJ2-7; 7 bases fit TRBD2. The V gene end was trimmed by 5 bases and the J gene end by 4 bases; junction bases not matched to a gene: 14. Germline V lookup: CDR1 DFQATT, CDR2 SNEGSKA (reference sequence). The CDR3 has 15 residues. Here the CDR3 reads CSAEREGGRGYEQYF. The CDR3 bases are TGCAGTGCTGAAAGGGAGGGCGGGAGAGGGTACGAGCAGTACTTC.

This clonotype was recorded a few times. The V and J genes are TRBV5-1 and TRBJ2-5, with TRBD2 identical over 7 bases. Germline trimming cut 4 bases from V and 3 bases from J; bases unmatched to any gene: 3. Germline-derived CDR1 and CDR2 are SGHRS and YFSETQ. This CDR3 is 13 amino acids long. The CDR3, as DNA: TGCGCCAGCAGCCGGGGGGAAGAAGAGACCCAGTACTTC. The encoded protein is CASSRGEEETQYF.

The sample holds many counts of this clonotype. The J gene is TRBJ2-1, the V gene TRBV5-1, with 11 bases aligning to TRBD2. Losses at the gene ends were 1 base for V and 7 bases for J; bases not matched to a gene: 10. This CDR3 has 17 amino acids. Germline lookup yields CDR1 SGHRS and CDR2 YFSETQ. The CDR3 sequence is CASSLTSGSSEHNEQFF. CDR3 nucleotides: TGCGCCAGCAGCTTGACTAGCGGGAGTTCGGAACATAATGAGCAGTTCTTC.

About this clonotype itself: A single base separates this from a much larger clone, so it may be a read error. The CDR3 carries no conserved terminal phenylalanine or tryptophan, so it likely arises from a read error. Here the CDR3 DNA reads TGTGCCATCAGAGGGGACAGGGGGGCCTACGAGCAGTACTAC. Its translation is CAIRGDRGAYEQYY. The chain uses TRBV10-3 and TRBJ2-7; TRBD1 aligns across 11 bases. Per the germline V gene, CDR1 is ENHRY and CDR2 is SYGVKD. Losses at the gene ends were 6 bases for V and 2 bases for J; bases not matched to a gene: 3. The CDR3 spans 14 residues.

This clonotype was seen a few times. V gene TRBV19 combines with J gene TRBJ1-5; weak D call: TRBD1 (6 bases). Germline-derived CDR1 and CDR2 are LNHDA and SQIVND (reference sequence). CDR3 length: 16 residues. Trimming took off 3 bases at V and 0 bases at J, with 12 bases between the two ends. CDR3 protein: CASSMRGTLSNQPQHF. The CDR3 coding sequence is TGTGCCAGTAGTATGAGGGGGACACTTAGCAATCAGCCCCAGCATTTT.

This clonotype was observed a handful of times. The chain couples TRBV19 to TRBJ2-2, with 11 positions matching TRBD1. V shed 6 bases and J 5 bases; nucleotides not matched to a gene: 8. This CDR3 has 16 amino acids. Per germline, CDR1 LNHDA and CDR2 SQIVND (reference sequence). The CDR3 loop is CASRAGTGGRTGELFF. The CDR3 DNA reads as TGTGCCAGTAGGGCCGGGACAGGGGGACGGACCGGGGAGCTGTTTTTT.

The chain combines TRBV7-4 with TRBJ2-4; D unresolved. The V and J ends lost 1 base and 0 bases respectively, with 7 bases between them. This CDR3 has 15 amino acids. Germline CDR1 SGHVT, CDR2 SQSDAQ. The CDR3 nucleotides are TGTGCCAGCAGCTTAGAGGACGTAGCCAAAAACATTCAGTACTTC. This codes for CASSLEDVAKNIQYF.

The chain carries TRBV19 and TRBJ2-3, with D possibly being TRBD2 (5 bases). The V end lost 3 bases, the J end lost 1 base, and 5 bases lay between the germline ends. Germline assignment: CDR1 LNHDA and CDR2 SQIVND (reference sequence). The CDR3 has 13 amino acids. This CDR3 is CASSIGGTDTQYF. The CDR3, as DNA: TGTGCCAGTAGTATCGGGGGCACAGATACGCAGTATTTT.

This clonotype was detected many times. The chain is built from TRBV20-1 and TRBJ2-1, with 9 bases fitting TRBD2. This CDR3 spans 14 amino acids. Germline V gene sequence: CDR1 DFQATT, CDR2 SNEGSKA (reference sequence). With 3 bases clipped from V and 2 bases from J, the junction kept 2 bases outside the gene matches. The CDR3 DNA reads as TGCAGTGCTAGGACTAGCGGAACCTACAATGAGCAGTTCTTC. This encodes CSARTSGTYNEQFF.

The J gene is TRBJ2-1, the V gene TRBV3-1; D remains unclear. The V gene's germline CDR1 is LGHDT and CDR2 YNNKEL (reference sequence). This CDR3 has 13 amino acids. V dropped 1 base and J dropped 4 bases, with 5 bases sitting between them. The CDR3 DNA is TGTGCCAGCAGCCAAGGAATGTACAATGAGCAGTTCTTC. Its protein product is CASSQGMYNEQFF.

This clonotype was seen only a few times. The chain couples TRBV20-1 to TRBJ1-2; 11 nucleotides agree with TRBD1. Germline CDR1 is DFQATT and CDR2 is SNEGSKA (reference sequence). The CDR3 spans 14 residues. V lost 6 bases to trimming and J lost 4 bases; unmatched junction nucleotides: 7. The CDR3 bases are TGCAGTGCGGCAGCCGGGACAGGGGGCTATGGCTACACCTTC. Protein sequence: CSAAAGTGGYGYTF.

This clonotype was observed a few times. The rearrangement uses TRBV27 and TRBJ2-7, with 13 bases fitting TRBD2. In germline, CDR1 is MNHEY, CDR2 SMNVEV (reference sequence). There are 15 residues in the CDR3. J was trimmed by 4 bases and V by 6 bases; bases with no gene match: 6. The CDR3 sequence: CASRLAGGITYEQYF. CDR3 coding DNA: TGTGCCAGCAGACTAGCGGGAGGGATAACTTACGAGCAGTACTTC.

This clonotype was counted ten times or more. This chain connects TRBV3-1 to TRBJ2-3; D not resolved. Germline CDR1 and CDR2: LGHDT and YNNKEL (reference sequence). CDR3 length: 15 amino acids. The V end was cut by 5 bases, the J end by 0 bases, with 12 bases between. Written as DNA, the CDR3 is TGTGCCAGCAGCTCCCGCGAGACTAGCACAGATACGCAGTATTTT. Translated, it gives CASSSRETSTDTQYF.

This clonotype was picked up a small number of times. The chain employs TRBV27 and TRBJ2-5, with 14 bases fitting TRBD2. Trimming took 8 bases from V and 2 from J; bases not matched to a gene: 7. Per germline, CDR1 MNHEY and CDR2 SMNVEV (reference sequence). There are 16 residues in the CDR3. The CDR3 loop is CASGGLAGVSQETQYF. The CDR3 DNA is TGTGCCAGCGGGGGACTAGCGGGAGTTTCACAAGAGACCCAGTACTTC.

This clonotype has only a few counts. Here the CDR3 DNA reads TGCGCCAGCAGCGCGGCCCCTGGAGACAGCAATGAGCAGTTCTTC. Its protein is CASSAAPGDSNEQFF. The chain joins TRBV5-1 to TRBJ2-1; maybe TRBD1 (5 bases). The CDR3 totals 15 residues. Trimming pared 4 bases from V and 6 bases from J, leaving 17 bases between. Germline V gene sequence: CDR1 SGHRS, CDR2 YFSETQ.

V and J are TRBV19 and TRBJ1-5, with D unresolved. V was clipped by 3 bases and J by 6 bases, with 15 bases between them. The CDR3 covers 15 residues. Per the germline V gene, CDR1 is LNHDA and CDR2 is SQIVND (reference sequence). CDR3 sequence (DNA): TGTGCCAGTAGTATGGGTCTCGGCCAAAGTCAGCCCCAGCATTTT. Amino acid sequence: CASSMGLGQSQPQHF.

This clonotype was counted many times. The chain links TRBV30 to TRBJ2-3; D call uncertain. The CDR3 runs to 12 residues. V was pared by 8 bases and J by 2 bases, with 11 bases between. Germline V gene data show CDR1 as GTSNPN and CDR2 as SVGIG (reference sequence). The CDR3 DNA reads TGTGCCCGTTCAGATAACACAGATACGCAGTATTTT. Translated: CARSDNTDTQYF.

This chain connects TRBV2 to TRBJ2-2; 13 positions agree with TRBD2. There are 16 residues in the CDR3. J lost 3 bases, V lost 4 bases, and 2 bases had no gene match. CDR1 and CDR2 (germline): SNHLY, FYNNEI. For the CDR3, the DNA is TGTGCCAGCAGTGGACTAGCGGGGGGCTACACCGGGGAGCTGTTTTTT. Its protein is CASSGLAGGYTGELFF. The full variable domain, its missing parts supplied by reference TRBV2 and TRBJ2-2, is EPEVTQTPSHQVTQMGQEVILRCVPISNHLYFYWYRQILGQKVEFLVSFYNNEISEKSEIFDDQFSVERPDGSNFTLKIRSTKLEDSAMYFCASSGLAGGYTGELFFGEGSRLTVL.

This clonotype was counted a few times. The chain recombines TRBV7-9 with TRBJ1-1, with 8 bases matching TRBD1. V dropped 1 base and J dropped 1; count of bases not matched to a gene: 2. The germline gives CDR1 SEHNR, CDR2 FQNEAQ (reference sequence). This CDR3 region has 15 residues. In DNA form, the CDR3 reads TGTGCCAGCAGCTTAGTAACAGGGGGGAACACTGAAGCTTTCTTT. The encoded protein is CASSLVTGGNTEAFF.

In its sample, this clonotype was seen many times. The chain links TRBV3-1 to TRBJ1-4, with D possibly being TRBD1 (5 bases). There are 16 residues in the CDR3. Trimming stripped 0 bases from V and 0 bases from J, with 8 bases between. The germline V gene has CDR1 LGHDT and CDR2 YNNKEL (reference sequence). The CDR3 loop is CASSQDPGSTNEKLFF. DNA for the CDR3: TGTGCCAGCAGCCAAGACCCAGGGTCAACTAATGAAAAACTGTTTTTT.

This sequence joins TRBV7-9 and TRBJ2-3; the D is unclear. The CDR3 has 13 residues. The ends were cut back, 1 base at V and 10 bases at J, with 12 bases in the middle. Germline assignment: CDR1 SEHNR and CDR2 FQNEAQ (reference sequence). CDR3 protein: CASSLGIMSAQYF. The CDR3 region has the DNA TGTGCCAGCAGCTTAGGGATAATGAGTGCGCAGTATTTT.